The 26 T cell receptor beta chains presented below share a single source sample, sequenced in a study of T-cell reconstitution after alpha-beta-depleted transplantation in children. Library preparation (for TCRbeta) was performed with unique molecular identifiers. TCRdb reprocessed the PCR reads with MiXCR, giving one entry per CDR3 protein. This sample has 70,000 to 100,000 distinct CDR3 sequences, with 9.5% to 15% found just once. Sample: PBMCs from the stem cell graft donor, taken from the stem cell graft. These receptors came from a human donor who donated a stem cell graft to a child with inherited bone marrow failure.

Many counts were recorded for this clonotype. The chain couples TRBV10-3 to TRBJ2-7; 11 nucleotides match TRBD1. V dropped 5 bases and J dropped 5; count of bases not matched to a gene: 11. Germline V gene lookup returns CDR1 ENHRY and CDR2 SYGVKD. The CDR3 length is 16 residues. The CDR3 DNA reads TGTGCCATCAGTACGCCTGGACAGGGGGCGCGAGACGAGCAGTACTTC. Amino acid sequence: CAISTPGQGARDEQYF.

This clonotype came up many times. V gene TRBV9 combines with J gene TRBJ1-5; D is possibly TRBD1 (5 bases). Germline lookup yields CDR1 SGDLS and CDR2 YYNGEE. This CDR3 has 14 amino acids. Deletions cut 1 base from V and 3 bases from J, with 8 bases between. The CDR3 loop reads CASSVLGDNQPQHF. For the CDR3, the DNA is TGTGCCAGCAGCGTATTAGGGGACAATCAGCCCCAGCATTTT.

This clonotype has at least ten counts. This chain uses TRBV7-2 with TRBJ2-1; either TRBD1 or TRBD2 may fit D (5 bases each). The V end was cut by 3 bases, the J end by 10 bases, with 19 bases between. Germline CDR1 is SGHTA and CDR2 is FQGNSA. The CDR3 extends over 15 amino acids. CDR3 in amino acids: CASSLGTVTKMEQFF. DNA for the CDR3: TGTGCCAGCAGCTTGGGGACGGTTACAAAGATGGAGCAGTTCTTC.

V and J are TRBV7-2 and TRBJ2-2; D may match TRBD1 or TRBD2 (5 bases each). The germline CDR1 and CDR2 sequences are SGHTA and FQGNSA. The V end was cut by 8 bases, the J end by 1 base, with 11 bases between. CDR3 length: 14 amino acids. CDR3 coding DNA: TGTGCCAGCCCCCAGAGGGGGAACACCGGGGAGCTGTTTTTT. This codes for CASPQRGNTGELFF.

This clonotype was counted ten times or more. This rearrangement joins TRBV5-1 to TRBJ2-3, with 7 bases lining up with TRBD1. J gave up 4 bases and V 4 bases, and 3 bases lay outside the gene matches. The CDR3 runs 13 residues. Germline CDR1 is SGHRS and CDR2 is YFSETQ. The CDR3 reads CASSQQGSDTQYF. The CDR3 DNA sequence: TGCGCCAGCAGCCAACAGGGGTCAGATACGCAGTATTTT.

Turning to this clonotype: This may come from a read error, since a much larger clone is one base off. The chain couples TRBV20-1 to TRBJ2-7, with TRBD2 matching over 7 bases. Looked up from germline, CDR1 is DFQATT and CDR2 is SNEGSKA (reference sequence). The CDR3 contains 13 residues. The CDR3 DNA sequence: TGCAGGGCTGGACTAGAATCTGGCTACGAGCAGTACTTC. This gives the protein CRAGLESGYEQYF.

This clonotype was seen a single time. This rearrangement joins TRBV28 to TRBJ1-2; a possible D gene is TRBD1 (5 bases). The germline V gene has CDR1 MDHEN and CDR2 SYDVKM. This CDR3 is built from 11 residues. Trimming took 6 bases from V and 4 from J, leaving 6 bases between them. Here the CDR3 reads CASRTVYGYTF. The DNA of the CDR3 is TGTGCCAGCAGGACAGTCTATGGCTACACCTTC.

The V and J genes are TRBV28 and TRBJ1-5; D gene ambiguous. V was shortened by 5 bases and J by 6 bases, with 8 bases between the two germline ends. The CDR3 covers 12 residues. CDR1 and CDR2 (germline): MDHEN, SYDVKM. The CDR3 coding sequence is TGTGCCAGCAGTCAACAGCTTCAGCCCCAGCATTTT. Translated: CASSQQLQPQHF.

This clonotype was picked up a small number of times. Possible read error: a much larger clone is one base away. The chain is built from TRBV20-1 and TRBJ2-7, with 8 bases lining up with TRBD2. In germline, CDR1 is DFQATT, CDR2 SNEGSKA (reference sequence). The CDR3 loop spans 14 amino acids. Trimming at V came to 6 bases and at J to 3 bases, leaving 10 bases not matched to a gene. The CDR3 reads CSAPLTSADYEQYF. The CDR3 coding sequence is TGCAGTGCCCCCCTGACTAGCGCAGACTACGAGCAGTACTTC.

The table lists this clonotype with many counts. An end of the junction differs from the germline gene, which may be a read error. The chain has TRBV12-3 or TRBV12-4 and TRBJ1-1; D gene uncertain. The CDR3 consists of 16 residues. CDR3 residues: CAISFEAKNPGSEAFF. The CDR3 DNA reads as TGTGCCATCAGTTTTGAGGCGAAAAACCCGGGCAGTGAAGCTTTCTTT.

This clonotype was seen at least ten times. The genes are TRBV6-5 and TRBJ1-1, with 9 bases fitting TRBD1. CDR1 and CDR2 from the germline V gene are MNHEY and SVGAGI. The CDR3 is 16 amino acids. Trimming cost V 6 bases and J 3 bases; bases outside gene matches: 11. The CDR3, as DNA: TGTGCCAGCAGACCCGGGACAGGGTGGTTCGACACTGAAGCTTTCTTT. The encoded protein is CASRPGTGWFDTEAFF.

This clonotype was seen many times. This rearrangement joins TRBV7-2 to TRBJ1-2; D is perhaps TRBD1 (5 bases). Trimming stripped 3 bases from V and 8 bases from J, with 10 bases between. The germline V gene encodes CDR1 SGHTA and CDR2 FQGNSA. This CDR3 contains 12 residues. The DNA for the CDR3 is TGTGCCAGCAGCTTGGGGGGGGAAGGCTACACCTTC. Encoded protein: CASSLGGEGYTF.

In its sample, this clonotype was seen many times. The chain recombines TRBV7-2 with TRBJ2-3; maybe TRBD2 (6 bases). Trimming stripped 0 bases from V and 5 bases from J, with 12 bases between. This CDR3 has 15 amino acids. Germline V lookup: CDR1 SGHTA, CDR2 FQGNSA. The CDR3 bases are TGTGCCAGCAGCTTAGCGGACTATGGGATAGATACGCAGTATTTT. This translates into CASSLADYGIDTQYF.

The sample holds many counts of this clonotype. This sequence joins TRBV5-6 and TRBJ2-3, with 12 bases fitting TRBD2. There are 15 residues in the CDR3. Germline assignment: CDR1 SGHDT and CDR2 YYEEEE. Trimming took 3 bases from V and 5 from J; bases not matched to a gene: 4. The CDR3 nucleotides read TGTGCCAGCAGCTCGCTAGCGGGAGGGGGAGATACGCAGTATTTT. Encoded protein: CASSSLAGGGDTQYF. Looking up the rest from reference TRBV5-6 and TRBJ2-3 gives the full variable domain: DAGVTQSPTHLIKTRGQQVTLRCSPKSGHDTVSWYQQALGQGPQFIFQYYEEEERQRGNFPDRFSGHQFPNYSSELNVNALLLGDSALYLCASSSLAGGGDTQYFGPGTRLTVL.

This clonotype was seen at least ten times. This rearrangement joins TRBV12-3 or TRBV12-4 to TRBJ1-1, with a possible D match to TRBD1 (5 bases). The CDR3 runs to 13 residues. The V and J ends lost 5 bases and 1 base respectively, with 8 bases between them. The CDR3, as DNA: TGTGCCAGCAGTCCCGGACAGAACACTGAAGCTTTCTTT. Its translation is CASSPGQNTEAFF.

This clonotype has ten or more counts. The chain employs TRBV7-9 and TRBJ2-3, with D maybe TRBD1 (5 bases). Germline CDR1 reads SEHNR; CDR2 reads FQNEAQ (reference sequence). Trimming removed 3 bases from V and 2 bases from J, with 12 bases in between. The CDR3 spans 15 residues. CDR3 amino acids: CASSFGRVVTDTQYF. The CDR3 DNA reads TGTGCCAGCAGCTTCGGCAGGGTCGTCACAGATACGCAGTATTTT.

This clonotype was recorded many times. V usage is TRBV20-1 and J usage is TRBJ1-1; D ambiguous. This CDR3 is 13 amino acids long. The V end lost 2 bases, the J end lost 7 bases, and 14 bases lay between the germline ends. From germline, CDR1 is DFQATT and CDR2 SNEGSKA (reference sequence). This chain's CDR3 is CSARPSYTHEAFF. The CDR3 DNA follows: TGCAGTGCTAGACCCTCCTACACCCATGAAGCTTTCTTT.

Ten or more counts support this clonotype. The V and J genes are TRBV27 and TRBJ2-1, with TRBD2 matching over 14 bases. The CDR3 has 14 residues. Germline V lookup: CDR1 MNHEY, CDR2 SMNVEV (reference sequence). V shed 5 bases and J 9 bases; nucleotides not matched to a gene: 3. CDR3 bases: TGTGCCAGCAGTCAGGGACTAGCGGGAGTTGAGCAGTTCTTC. Amino acid sequence: CASSQGLAGVEQFF.

V usage is TRBV12-3 or TRBV12-4 and J usage is TRBJ2-3; D gene uncertain. Trimming removed 4 bases from V and 2 bases from J, with 10 bases in between. This CDR3 region has 14 residues. The CDR3, as DNA: TGTGCCAGCAGTTCCAACACAATCACAGATACGCAGTATTTT. The encoded protein is CASSSNTITDTQYF.

This clonotype was picked up a small number of times. The chain has TRBV4-3 and TRBJ2-7, with D perhaps assigned TRBD1 or TRBD2 (6 bases each). The length of the CDR3 is 15 residues. Germline assignment: CDR1 LGHNA and CDR2 YSLEER. V lost 1 base, J lost 6 bases, and 16 bases lay in between. CDR3 coding DNA: TGCGCCAGCAGCCAAGGGGGGGCCAGTGGTGGCGAGCAGTACTTC. Its protein product is CASSQGGASGGEQYF.

The table lists this clonotype with many counts. This chain connects TRBV20-1 to TRBJ1-2; D call uncertain. CDR3 length: 13 residues. Germline-derived CDR1 and CDR2 are DFQATT and SNEGSKA (reference sequence). V was cut by 0 bases and J by 7 bases, with 12 bases left in between. In DNA, the CDR3 is TGCAGTGCTAGAGATCACCTCCGACGTGGCTACACCTTC. Protein product: CSARDHLRRGYTF.

Of note for this clonotype: This sequence may be a read error, since a much larger clone differs from it by one base. The chain links TRBV20-1 to TRBJ2-1; 15 positions match TRBD2. Per the germline V gene, CDR1 is DFQATT and CDR2 is SNEGSKA (reference sequence). This CDR3 comprises 16 residues. CDR3 region: CSGTSGGDGVYNDQFF. The CDR3 DNA reads as TGCAGTGGGACTAGCGGGGGGGATGGTGTTTACAATGACCAGTTCTTC.

The CDR3 loop reads CASSPNTEAFF. Here the CDR3 DNA reads TGTGCCAGCAGCCCGAACACTGAAGCTTTCTTT. This chain joins TRBV6-6 and TRBJ1-1; no reliable D call. V was pared by 6 bases and J by 1 base, with 3 bases between. The CDR3 contains 11 residues. Germline lookup yields CDR1 MNHNY and CDR2 SVGAGI (reference sequence).

This clonotype was seen repeatedly, ten times or more. V is TRBV9 and J is TRBJ1-6; no clear D gene. This CDR3 has 17 amino acids. From germline, CDR1 is SGDLS and CDR2 YYNGEE. V shed 0 bases and J shed 5 bases, with 15 bases lying between them. This CDR3 is CASSVGPQRLDNSPLHF. For the CDR3, the DNA is TGTGCCAGCAGCGTAGGTCCACAGCGGCTAGATAATTCACCCCTCCACTTT.

This clonotype was counted at least ten times. This chain joins TRBV9 and TRBJ2-3; D not resolved. Between the trimmed V and J ends, which lost 0 bases and 2 bases, there was a span of 13 bases. The CDR3 sequence is 16 residues long. Germline V CDR1 and CDR2: SGDLS, YYNGEE. CDR3 nucleotides: TGTGCCAGCAGCGTAGCGGCGAATCCTAACACAGATACGCAGTATTTT. This gives the protein CASSVAANPNTDTQYF.

This clonotype was counted many times. This chain links TRBV6-5 with TRBJ2-3, with 7 bases identical to TRBD1. The CDR3 is 14 amino acids. Germline-derived CDR1 and CDR2 are MNHEY and SVGAGI. The J segment lost 1 base and the V segment lost 5 bases, leaving 3 bases of the junction unmatched. CDR3 nucleotides: TGTGCCAGCAGTATCGACAGGGGCACAGATACGCAGTATTTT. It is translated as CASSIDRGTDTQYF.